This T cell receptor (beta chain) stems from a study of cytomegalovirus exposure and HLA in healthy donors. Study at large: Within the Caucasian-associated ancestry cluster were 65% to 85% of the roughly 400 genotyped donors.

Losses at the gene ends were 2 bases for V and 4 bases for J; bases not matched to a gene: 4. CDR1 is MRHNA, CDR2 SNTAGT, per germline. There are 15 residues in the CDR3. PCR used 60 Vbeta primers and 13 Jbeta primers. In the authors' methods: Later, roughly 77 million unique TCR beta chains were counted in an analysis, and approximately 10 million of them were shared. TCRdb keeps only in-frame clones here, not all; method: immunoSEQ multiplex PCR. D and trimming were read from the DNA, whereas the V and J calls and clone size are those reported in that table. In total, the table holds some 120,000 clones. Study results and limitations: HLA allele associations emerged for roughly 17,000 TCR beta sequences in a later analysis, at 0.05 false discovery rate. Overall, approximately 180 TCR beta chains were annotated as cytomegalovirus-associated.

Notes on this clone: Its antigen is currently unknown.

The chain carries TRBV6-4 and TRBJ2-1; 8 positions agree with TRBD2. The receptor was isolated from a woman aged 60-75 years in good health and CMV-seronegative. The material sequenced was PBMCs. In DNA form, the CDR3 reads TGTGCCAGCAGTGACGGCGGGGGGCCGTACAATGAGCAGTTCTTC. It translates to CASSDGGGPYNEQFF.